The 27 T cell receptor beta chains below all came from one sample that was sequenced in a study of shared clonotypes between healthy human individuals. TCRdb keeps only in-frame clones here, not all; method: immunoSEQ multiplex PCR. Altogether about 2.2 million clones are present, about 94% being singletons, with the ten largest covering around 1.7%. CD8 cells classed as naive were CD45RO-negative and positively selected for CCR7, excluding terminally differentiated effector memory CD45RA+ cells. Sequencing was done on a sample of naive CD8+ T cells from PBMCs. All receptors come from a man aged 18 to 29 in good health. Some clones in this sample may be carry-over from other donors' samples.

CDR3 nucleotides: TGTGCCAGCAGTGACCTAGGGGACCAAGAGACCCAGTACTTC. This translates into CASSDLGDQETQYF. The V gene is TRBV25-1, the J gene TRBJ2-5, with D tentatively TRBD1 (5 bases). The V end lost 3 bases, the J end lost 0 bases, and 8 bases lay between the germline ends. Germline V lookup: CDR1 MGHDK, CDR2 SYGVNS. This CDR3 region has 14 residues. Filled out from reference TRBV25-1 and TRBJ2-5, the complete variable domain reads EADIYQTPRYLVIGTGKKITLECSQTMGHDKMYWYQQDPGMELHLIHYSYGVNSTEKGDLSSESTVSRIRTEHFPLTLESARPSHTSQYLCASSDLGDQETQYFGPGTRLLVL.

The chain joins TRBV5-6 to TRBJ2-1; no firm D call. This CDR3 region has 13 residues. V lost 2 bases and J lost 5, with 8 bases in between. Germline V gives CDR1 SGHDT, CDR2 YYEEEE. In DNA form, the CDR3 reads TGTGCCAGCAGCTTACCTAACAACAATGAGCAGTTCTTC. Protein: CASSLPNNNEQFF.

The CDR3 sequence: CASSFTPQGGTEAFF. In nucleotides, the CDR3 is TGTGCCAGCAGTTTTACTCCGCAGGGAGGAACTGAAGCTTTCTTT. V gene TRBV27 combines with J gene TRBJ1-1, with D tentatively TRBD1 (5 bases). Germline-derived CDR1 and CDR2 are MNHEY and SMNVEV (reference sequence). The CDR3 contains 15 residues. The V end lost 3 bases, the J end lost 5 bases, and 16 bases lay between the germline ends.

Notes on this clone: Additional DNA sequences in this sample encode the identical CDR3. The gene calls are TRBV5-1 and TRBJ2-7, with D uncertain. Trimming took off 5 bases at V and 5 bases at J, with 11 bases between the two ends. CDR3 length: 12 residues. The V gene's germline CDR1 is SGHRS and CDR2 YFSETQ. CDR3 region: CASSWGGHEQYF. As DNA, the CDR3 is TGCGCCAGCAGTTGGGGTGGTCACGAGCAGTACTTC.

Concerning this clone itself: This sample also contains other DNA sequences that code for the same CDR3. CDR3 DNA sequence: TGTGCCAGCAGCGTATCAGGCTCTGGAAACACCATATATTTT. Translated, it gives CASSVSGSGNTIYF. This rearrangement joins TRBV9 to TRBJ1-3; D is undetermined. This CDR3 contains 14 residues. The ends were cut back, 1 base at V and 0 bases at J, with 5 bases in the middle. CDR1 is SGDLS and CDR2 is YYNGEE in the germline V gene.

As DNA, the CDR3 is TGTGCCAGCAGCTTGTCTGCAGGTCCCCAAGAGACCCAGTACTTC. Encoded protein: CASSLSAGPQETQYF. The chain recombines TRBV5-6 with TRBJ2-5, with D uncertain. CDR1 is SGHDT, CDR2 YYEEEE, per germline. The V end lost 1 base, the J end lost 1 base, and 11 bases lay between the germline ends. CDR3 length: 15 amino acids.

The chain joins TRBV11-2 to TRBJ2-1; 8 nucleotides line up with TRBD2. Per the germline V gene, CDR1 is SGHAT and CDR2 is FQNNGV. The V segment lost 1 base and the J segment 4 bases; nucleotides outside the gene matches: 6. The CDR3 length is 16 residues. CDR3 nucleotides: TGTGCCAGCAGCTTAGTTCTAGCGGGCAATTACAATGAGCAGTTCTTC. Translating gives CASSLVLAGNYNEQFF. The complete variable domain, with remaining parts taken from reference TRBV11-2 and TRBJ2-1, reads EAGVAQSPRYKIIEKRQSVAFWCNPISGHATLYWYQQILGQGPKLLIQFQNNGVVDDSQLPKDRFSAERLKGVDSTLKIQPAKLEDSAVYLCASSLVLAGNYNEQFFGPGTRLTVL.

This chain connects TRBV9 to TRBJ2-1, with 13 bases lining up with TRBD2. The CDR3 loop spans 18 amino acids. Germline CDR1 is SGDLS and CDR2 is YYNGEE. V lost 0 bases, J lost 4 bases, and 7 bases stayed unmatched. CDR3: CASSVGDGLAGVYNEQFF. CDR3 nucleotide sequence: TGTGCCAGCAGCGTAGGTGATGGACTAGCGGGAGTTTACAATGAGCAGTTCTTC. Looking up the rest from reference TRBV9 and TRBJ2-1 gives the full variable domain: DSGVTQTPKHLITATGQRVTLRCSPRSGDLSVYWYQQSLDQGLQFLIQYYNGEERAKGNILERFSAQQFPDLHSELNLSSLELGDSALYFCASSVGDGLAGVYNEQFFGPGTRLTVL.

The gene calls are TRBV27 and TRBJ1-2; possibly TRBD1 for D (6 bases). V was trimmed by 5 bases and J by 8 bases, leaving 18 bases between them. The CDR3 length is 14 residues. CDR1 and CDR2 (germline): MNHEY, SMNVEV (reference sequence). DNA for the CDR3: TGTGCCAGCAGTCCCAGGGGTACGTCCCAGGGCTACACCTTC. Amino acids: CASSPRGTSQGYTF.

V and J are TRBV5-4 and TRBJ2-7, with D tentatively TRBD2 (5 bases). The germline CDR1 and CDR2 sequences are SGHNT and YYREEE (reference sequence). The CDR3 covers 13 residues. Trimming cost V 4 bases and J 0 bases, with 8 bases left between them. CDR3 DNA sequence: TGTGCCAGCAGCCAGACTACCTCCTACGAGCAGTACTTC. Its translation: CASSQTTSYEQYF.

V is TRBV2 and J is TRBJ1-4; 7 bases line up with TRBD1. The CDR3 is made up of 14 amino acids. J lost 3 bases, V lost 9 bases, and 7 bases had no gene match. The germline V gene encodes CDR1 SNHLY and CDR2 FYNNEI. The CDR3 loop is CARGTASANEKLFF. The CDR3 DNA follows: TGTGCCAGAGGGACAGCCTCAGCTAATGAAAAACTGTTTTTT.

The chain is built from TRBV27 and TRBJ2-1; 8 nucleotides align to TRBD1. Germline V gene data show CDR1 as MNHEY and CDR2 as SMNVEV (reference sequence). The V gene end was trimmed by 6 bases and the J gene end by 10 bases; junction bases not matched to a gene: 5. This CDR3 is built from 12 residues. The CDR3 sequence is CASSPDRVEQFF. The CDR3 DNA reads as TGTGCCAGCAGCCCGGACAGGGTAGAGCAGTTCTTC.

This chain links TRBV4-2 with TRBJ2-5, with a possible D match to TRBD2 (5 bases). Germline lookup yields CDR1 LGHNA and CDR2 YNFKEQ. The CDR3 runs 16 residues. V was cut by 0 bases and J by 5 bases, with 16 bases left in between. The CDR3 loop reads CASSQEGGWGEETQYF. For the CDR3, the DNA is TGTGCCAGCAGCCAAGAAGGTGGCTGGGGAGAGGAGACCCAGTACTTC.

V and J are TRBV7-9 and TRBJ2-1; D is possibly TRBD1 or TRBD2 (5 bases each). Looked up from germline, CDR1 is SEHNR and CDR2 is FQNEAQ (reference sequence). V was cut by 3 bases and J by 6 bases, with 18 bases left in between. CDR3 length: 16 amino acids. The CDR3: CASSFPDGALGNEQFF. The CDR3 bases are TGTGCCAGCAGCTTCCCCGACGGGGCGTTGGGCAATGAGCAGTTCTTC.

The chain recombines TRBV7-9 with TRBJ1-1; D remains unclear. Germline CDR1 reads SEHNR; CDR2 reads FQNEAQ (reference sequence). The V end was cut by 5 bases, the J end by 0 bases, with 13 bases between. The CDR3 is 15 residues long. CDR3 bases: TGTGCCAGCAGCACGACGAAGCGCATGAACACTGAAGCTTTCTTT. Translation: CASSTTKRMNTEAFF.

The rearrangement joins TRBV28 to TRBJ2-4; 7 bases match TRBD2. Germline CDR1 and CDR2: MDHEN and SYDVKM. V gave up 5 bases and J gave up 3 bases; unmatched junction bases: 16. CDR3 length: 18 amino acids. This CDR3 reads CASSPRHYRGVSKNIQYF. DNA of the CDR3: TGTGCCAGCAGTCCACGACACTACCGGGGGGTCAGCAAAAACATTCAGTACTTC.

This chain connects TRBV5-1 to TRBJ2-7; 8 bases match TRBD1. J was trimmed by 3 bases and V by 4 bases; bases with no gene match: 9. Germline values: CDR1 SGHRS, CDR2 YFSETQ. The CDR3 contains 15 residues. The CDR3 DNA follows: TGCGCCAGCAGCAAGACGACAGGGGTGCTCTACGAGCAGTACTTC. This translates into CASSKTTGVLYEQYF. Supplemented by reference TRBV5-1 and TRBJ2-7, the full variable domain reads KAGVTQTPRYLIKTRGQQVTLSCSPISGHRSVSWYQQTPGQGLQFLFEYFSETQRNKGNFPGRFSGRQFSNSRSEMNVSTLELGDSALYLCASSKTTGVLYEQYFGPGTRLTVT.

The chain has TRBV9 and TRBJ2-7; 12 positions agree with TRBD1. From germline, CDR1 is SGDLS and CDR2 YYNGEE. The junction had 5 bases not matched to a gene; V was cut back by 4 bases and J by 6 bases. This CDR3 spans 14 amino acids. The CDR3 DNA sequence: TGTGCCAGCAGCCCAGGGACAGGGGGCGCCGAGCAGTACTTC. Translating it yields CASSPGTGGAEQYF. Variable domain in full (rest from reference TRBV9 and TRBJ2-7): DSGVTQTPKHLITATGQRVTLRCSPRSGDLSVYWYQQSLDQGLQFLIQYYNGEERAKGNILERFSAQQFPDLHSELNLSSLELGDSALYFCASSPGTGGAEQYFGPGTRLTVT.

V usage is TRBV4-1 and J usage is TRBJ1-2; the match to TRBD1 covers 7 bases. The V segment lost 2 bases and the J segment 4 bases; nucleotides outside the gene matches: 10. The V gene's germline CDR1 is MGHRA and CDR2 YSYEKL. The CDR3 totals 16 residues. The CDR3 sequence is CASSQSPAGGAYGYTF. In DNA, the CDR3 is TGCGCCAGCAGCCAATCCCCCGCAGGGGGGGCCTATGGCTACACCTTC.

This clone is a singleton in its sample. The rearrangement joins TRBV27 to TRBJ1-5; TRBD1 might be the D (6 bases). This CDR3 comprises 12 residues. Trimming took 6 bases from V and 5 from J, leaving 8 bases between them. The germline V gene has CDR1 MNHEY and CDR2 SMNVEV (reference sequence). Here the CDR3 reads CASRGADQPQHF. CDR3 DNA: TGTGCCAGCAGGGGGGCCGATCAGCCCCAGCATTTT.

The chain joins TRBV5-1 to TRBJ2-1, with 11 bases fitting TRBD2. CDR3 length: 16 amino acids. The trim removed 4 bases at V and 7 bases at J, leaving 10 bases unmatched. Germline V gene sequence: CDR1 SGHRS, CDR2 YFSETQ. For the CDR3, the DNA is TGCGCCAGCAGCGGCCTGCTAGCGGGAGGTGTTAATGAGCAGTTCTTC. It is translated as CASSGLLAGGVNEQFF.

V usage is TRBV7-9 and J usage is TRBJ2-1, with 10 bases aligning to TRBD2. Trimming cost V 1 base and J 1 base; bases outside gene matches: 4. In germline, CDR1 is SEHNR, CDR2 FQNEAQ (reference sequence). The CDR3 runs 17 residues. The CDR3 nucleotides are TGTGCCAGCAGCTTAGGGAGCGGGAGGGCGTCCTACAATGAGCAGTTCTTC. It codes for CASSLGSGRASYNEQFF.

V usage is TRBV7-9 and J usage is TRBJ2-3, with 9 bases that match TRBD2. Germline-derived CDR1 and CDR2 are SEHNR and FQNEAQ (reference sequence). The CDR3 extends over 15 amino acids. J gave up 5 bases and V 3 bases, and 6 bases lay outside the gene matches. The CDR3 DNA sequence: TGTGCCAGCAGCTTGACTAGCGGAGGTGGAGATACGCAGTATTTT. Translating gives CASSLTSGGGDTQYF.

The V call is TRBV7-9, the J call TRBJ1-1, with 10 bases lining up with TRBD1. V trimming: 5 bases; J trimming: 4 bases; junction bases outside the gene matches: 10. Germline CDR1 SEHNR, CDR2 FQNEAQ (reference sequence). The CDR3 has 16 amino acids. The CDR3: CASSPRDRGVGTEAFF. Here the CDR3 DNA reads TGTGCCAGCAGCCCCCGGGACAGGGGTGTCGGCACTGAAGCTTTCTTT. The full variable domain, rest sourced from reference TRBV7-9 and TRBJ1-1, is DTGVSQNPRHKITKRGQNVTFRCDPISEHNRLYWYRQTLGQGPEFLTYFQNEAQLEKSRLLSDRFSAERPKGSFSTLEIQRTEQGDSAMYLCASSPRDRGVGTEAFFGQGTRLTVV.

The chain recombines TRBV29-1 with TRBJ2-7; D might be TRBD1 (6 bases). The CDR3 sequence is 13 residues long. The ends were cut back, 8 bases at V and 3 bases at J, with 17 bases in the middle. Germline assignment: CDR1 SQVTM and CDR2 ANQGSEA. CDR3 coding DNA: TGCAGCACCAGGGGTGGTGAAGACTACGAGCAGTACTTC. It yields the protein CSTRGGEDYEQYF.

The chain carries TRBV19 and TRBJ2-7, with 8 positions matching TRBD1. The V and J ends lost 3 bases and 1 base, in that order; junction bases with no gene match: 5. In germline, CDR1 is LNHDA, CDR2 SQIVND (reference sequence). The CDR3 extends over 15 amino acids. The CDR3 reads CASSIGTGYSYEQYF. DNA of the CDR3: TGTGCCAGTAGTATCGGGACAGGATATTCCTACGAGCAGTACTTC.

The rearrangement uses TRBV14 and TRBJ2-1, with 10 nucleotides matching TRBD1. The trim removed 3 bases at V and 2 bases at J, leaving 7 bases unmatched. CDR3 size: 17 residues. Germline CDR1 SGHDN, CDR2 FVKESK. For the CDR3, the DNA is TGTGCCAGCAGCCATGTTTCAGGACAGGGGGCCTACAATGAGCAGTTCTTC. Translating gives CASSHVSGQGAYNEQFF.